Listed below are T cell receptor beta chains from one sample, sequenced in a study of blood T cell repertoires in COVID-19. Assay used: immunoSEQ multiplex PCR; TCRdb lists only in-frame clones, some missing. In the table there are approximately 290,000 clones, 87% of which are singletons. The material sequenced was peripheral blood. The receptor set was obtained from a man younger than 35 with active or convalescent COVID-19. Both conserved end residues are part of each CDR3. D genes are given only for firm matches. Clone size is not always given. Where it is, it says once, few, many or a class for expanded clones.

d_gene	j_gene	abundance	v_gene	CDR3nt	CDR3aa
TRBD2	TRBJ2-1	once	TRBV7-2	TGTGCCAGCAGTTCACTAGCGGGAGTAACGGATGAGCAGTTCTTC	CASSSLAGVTDEQFF
-	TRBJ2-2	-	TRBV6-2/TRBV6-3	TGTGCCAGCAGCCAACTGGACACCGGGGAGCTGTTTTTT	CASSQLDTGELFF
TRBD2	TRBJ2-1	-	TRBV5-8	TGTGCCAGCAGCCTCCGCCGGGGGGGGCGGTGGGTCTTC	CASSLRRGGRWVF
TRBD1	TRBJ2-3	-	TRBV5-5	TGTGCCAGCAACAACAGGGGAGAAACAGATACGCAGTATTTT	CASNNRGETDTQYF
TRBD2	TRBJ2-1	-	TRBV10-2	TGCGCCAGCAGTGAAGGCGGGAGCTCCTACAATGAGCAGTTCTTC	CASSEGGSSYNEQFF
TRBD2	TRBJ2-1	once	TRBV7-2	TGTGCCAGCAGCGTGGGGACTAACCGGTACAATGAGCAGTTCTTC	CASSVGTNRYNEQFF
TRBD1	TRBJ1-2	-	TRBV6-2/TRBV6-3	TGTGCCAGCAGTCGCGGGACAGCAAATGGCTACACCTTC	CASSRGTANGYTF
-	TRBJ1-5	-	TRBV4-1	TGCGCCAGCAGCCAGGAAGGGGGTTACCAGCCCCAGCATTTT	CASSQEGGYQPQHF
-	TRBJ2-3	-	TRBV14	TGTGCCAGCAGCCAAGACGAAATAACTAGGAGGGCAAATACGCAGTATTTT	CASSQDEITRRANTQYF
-	TRBJ1-3	-	TRBV27	TGTGCCAGCAATCCTTGGCCCGGGGGACGATCGTTTGGAAACACCATATATTTT	CASNPWPGGRSFGNTIYF
-	TRBJ2-7	-	TRBV1	TGCACCAGCAGCCGACCAGAGCGGCATACCTACGAGCAGTACTTC	CTSSRPERHTYEQYF
-	TRBJ2-7	-	TRBV28	TGTGCCAGCTGTAAGGGGTCTACCTACGAGCAGTACTTC	CASCKGSTYEQYF
TRBD2	TRBJ2-3	once	TRBV19	TGTGCCAGTAGTGCTAGACTAGCTTATACGCAGTATTTT	CASSARLAYTQYF
TRBD2	TRBJ2-2	-	TRBV5-4	TGTGCCAGCAGCTTTGGCAGCGGGAGCCACACCGGGGAGCTGTTTTTT	CASSFGSGSHTGELFF
-	TRBJ1-5	once	TRBV2	TGTGCCAGCAGTGCCAGGGCTTTCCCCCTTAGCAATCAGCCCCAGCATTTT	CASSARAFPLSNQPQHF
TRBD2	TRBJ2-5	-	TRBV7-9	TGTGCCAGCAGCTCAGCGGGAGTCCAAGAGACCCAGTACTTC	CASSSAGVQETQYF
-	TRBJ2-1	-	TRBV4-1	TGCGCCAGCAGCTCAGCGGGTAGCTCCTACAATGAGCAGTTCTTC	CASSSAGSSYNEQFF
-	TRBJ1-2	once	TRBV6-1	TGTGCCAGCTACAGGGACGATTACTATGGCTACACCTTC	CASYRDDYYGYTF
TRBD2	TRBJ2-7	-	TRBV14	TGTGCCAGCAGCCTCCTAGCGGGGGGTATGTTTTACGAGCAGTACTTC	CASSLLAGGMFYEQYF
-	TRBJ1-5	-	TRBV4-1	TGCGCCAGCAGCCAAGTAGGGGTTGATCAGCCCCAGCATTTT	CASSQVGVDQPQHF
-	TRBJ1-2	-	TRBV4-1	TGCGCCAGCAGCCAAGCACCTACGCGAGGGTTTTATGGCTACACCTTC	CASSQAPTRGFYGYTF
TRBD2	TRBJ2-5	-	TRBV6-5	TGTGCCAGCAGTAGGACTAGCCTAGGAGAGACCCAGTACTTC	CASSRTSLGETQYF
TRBD1	TRBJ1-5	-	TRBV10-3	TGTGCCATCAGTGTGGTGCATGGGACAGGGGGCGATCAGCCCCAGCATTTT	CAISVVHGTGGDQPQHF
TRBD2	TRBJ2-1	-	TRBV4-1	TGCGCCAGCAGCCAGGGCCGGACTAGCGTTCAGTTCTTC	CASSQGRTSVQFF
TRBD1	TRBJ2-5	-	TRBV4-1	TGCGCCAGCAGCCAACCGACAGGGCCCAAGACCCAGTACTTC	CASSQPTGPKTQYF
-	TRBJ1-2	-	TRBV5-8	TGTGCCAGCAGGGTTCAGGGCTACACCTTC	CASRVQGYTF
-	TRBJ1-6	-	TRBV27	TGTGCCAGCACCCTCGGGGTTGCGAATTCACCCCTCCACTTT	CASTLGVANSPLHF
-	TRBJ2-1	-	TRBV2	TGTGCCAGCAGGGCAGGACAGTCCTACAATGAGCAGTTCTTC	CASRAGQSYNEQFF
-	TRBJ2-5	-	TRBV2	TGTGCCAGCAGTGATCCGGGAATACAAGAGACCCAGTACTTC	CASSDPGIQETQYF
-	TRBJ2-3	-	TRBV5-5	TGTGCCAGCAGCCGGTCAGGGTCAATCACAGATACGCAGTATTTT	CASSRSGSITDTQYF
-	TRBJ1-5	-	TRBV6-5	TGTGCCAGCAGGACTAGGACGACGAGCAATCAGCCCCAGCATTTT	CASRTRTTSNQPQHF
-	TRBJ1-2	-	TRBV5-1	TGCGCCAGCAGCTTGGAAGGGAGTCAACCCTATGGCTACACCTTC	CASSLEGSQPYGYTF
TRBD1	TRBJ1-2	-	TRBV9	TGTGCCAGCAGCGCGACCGGACAGGGGGCTAACTATGGCTACACCTTC	CASSATGQGANYGYTF
-	TRBJ1-2	-	TRBV19	TGTGCCAGTACCACGTCGGTAGGCTACACCTTC	CASTTSVGYTF
-	TRBJ2-7	-	TRBV11-2	TGTGCCAGCAGCAAAAGGTTGATTGGGAGATCCTACGAGCAGTACTTC	CASSKRLIGRSYEQYF
TRBD2	TRBJ2-3	-	TRBV24-1	TGTGCCACCAGTGGTTCTGGGACTAGCGGGAGGTTGAGCACAGATACGCAGTATTTT	CATSGSGTSGRLSTDTQYF
-	TRBJ2-2	-	TRBV12-5	TGTGCTAGTGGTTTGGGGACGGGCGGGTCCGGGGAGCTGTTTTTT	CASGLGTGGSGELFF
-	TRBJ2-1	-	TRBV4-3	TGCGCCAGCAGCCCCTGGGGGGACAGTCTGTCGAATGAGCAGTTCTTC	CASSPWGDSLSNEQFF
-	TRBJ1-1	once	TRBV2	TGTGCCAGCAGTGAGAGTAGAGCTTTCTTT	CASSESRAFF
TRBD2	TRBJ2-3	-	TRBV7-6	TGTGCCAGCAGCTTAGTCCCCTCTAGCGGGATGGTCACAGATACGCAGTATTTT	CASSLVPSSGMVTDTQYF
-	TRBJ1-6	-	TRBV28	TGTGCCAGCACCAATCAGAATTCACCCCTCCACTTT	CASTNQNSPLHF
TRBD2	TRBJ2-1	-	TRBV5-1	TGCGCCAGCAGCTTGTTTCTAGCGGCGCCAAATGAGCAGTTCTTC	CASSLFLAAPNEQFF
TRBD2	TRBJ2-1	-	TRBV7-9	TGTGCCAGCAGCTCGCCACTAGCGGGAGTTCAGTTCTTC	CASSSPLAGVQFF
TRBD1	TRBJ1-4	many	TRBV27	TGTGCCAGCAGTTTTTGGACAGGGGCGCAGGGTGAAAAACTGTTTTTT	CASSFWTGAQGEKLFF
-	TRBJ2-1	-	TRBV6-5	TGTGCCAGCAGTTACTCCGCGGGATACAATGAGCAGTTCTTC	CASSYSAGYNEQFF
TRBD1	TRBJ2-3	-	TRBV24-1	TGTGCCACCAGTGACCCAGGGACAGGGGGCCCAGATACGCAGTATTTT	CATSDPGTGGPDTQYF
TRBD1	TRBJ1-1	-	TRBV6-6	TGTGCCAGCAGTCATTCGACAGGGCCTGAAGCTTTCTTT	CASSHSTGPEAFF
-	TRBJ1-2	-	TRBV5-5	TGTGCCAGCAGCTTACCAGGGGTCAACTATGGCTACACCTTC	CASSLPGVNYGYTF
-	TRBJ2-1	-	TRBV3-1/TRBV3-2	TGTGCCAGCAGCCAAGCCGGGGCTAGCGCCTTACAGTTCTTC	CASSQAGASALQFF
TRBD1	TRBJ1-5	-	TRBV27	TGTGCCAGCAGTTTAAACAGGGGTAGCCAGCCCCAGCATTTT	CASSLNRGSQPQHF